This T cell receptor beta chain stems from a study of T cells in Graves' hyperthyroidism and ophthalmopathy. Study findings and constraints: Ophthalmopathy stood apart from stable hyperthyroidism in a 13 V-J model.

RNA transcripts were the template for amplifying TCR beta CDR3 regions. TCR CDR3 underwent first-round RT-PCR with the HTBI primer set. Each CDR3 protein is one row after TCRdb ran MiXCR on the multiplex PCR reads. The sample lists roughly 400,000 distinct CDR3 sequences; about 14% were seen once. Germline V CDR1 and CDR2: KGHDR, SFDVKD. Deletions cut 9 bases from V and 7 bases from J, with 12 bases between. This CDR3 has 12 residues. At least ten counts were recorded for this clonotype. The antigen remains undetermined. The chain joins TRBV24-1 to TRBJ1-5, with a tentative D call TRBD1 (5 bases). The clonotype comes from a man aged 50 or older with Graves' ophthalmopathy. Sequenced: blood. CDR3 sequence reads: CATSEGVQPQHF. The CDR3 region has the DNA TGTGCCACCTCTGAAGGGGTGCAGCCCCAGCATTTT.